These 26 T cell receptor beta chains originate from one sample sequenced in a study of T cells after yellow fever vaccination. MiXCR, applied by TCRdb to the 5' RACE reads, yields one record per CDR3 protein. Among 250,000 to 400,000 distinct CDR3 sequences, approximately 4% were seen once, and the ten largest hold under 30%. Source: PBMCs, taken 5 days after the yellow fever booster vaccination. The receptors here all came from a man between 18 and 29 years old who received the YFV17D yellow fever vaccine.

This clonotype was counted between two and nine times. The CDR3 here is CSAGETSQETQYF. The DNA of the CDR3 is TGCAGTGCGGGTGAAACTAGCCAAGAGACCCAGTACTTC. The gene calls are TRBV20-1 and TRBJ2-5, with D possibly TRBD2 on 5 matching bases. CDR1 is DFQATT and CDR2 is SNEGSKA in the germline V gene (reference sequence). Trimming left V 6 bases short and J 1 base short, with 12 bases between. CDR3 length: 13 amino acids.

CDR3 in amino acids: CASSSGPANEQYV. The CDR3, as DNA: TGTGCCAGCAGCTCGGGACCGGCGAACGAGCAGTACGTC. The chain is built from TRBV5-6 and TRBJ2-7; D tentatively reads TRBD1 or TRBD2 (5 bases each). The germline V and J ends were trimmed by 3 bases and 5 bases, with 12 bases remaining between them. Germline CDR1 reads SGHDT; CDR2 reads YYEEEE. The CDR3 has 13 amino acids.

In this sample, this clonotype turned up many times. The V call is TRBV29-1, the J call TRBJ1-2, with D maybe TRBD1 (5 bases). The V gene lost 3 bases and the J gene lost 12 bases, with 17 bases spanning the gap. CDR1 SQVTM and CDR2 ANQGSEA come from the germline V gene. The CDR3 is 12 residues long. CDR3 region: CSVETRGMINTF. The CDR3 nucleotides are TGCAGCGTTGAGACGCGGGGGATGATAAACACCTTC.

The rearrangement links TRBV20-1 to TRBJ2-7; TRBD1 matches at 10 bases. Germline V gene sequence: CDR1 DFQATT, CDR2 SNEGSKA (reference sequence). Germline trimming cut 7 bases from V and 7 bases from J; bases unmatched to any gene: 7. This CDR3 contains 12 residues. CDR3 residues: CSGGTGVREQYV. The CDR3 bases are TGCAGTGGAGGGACAGGGGTAAGGGAGCAGTACGTC.

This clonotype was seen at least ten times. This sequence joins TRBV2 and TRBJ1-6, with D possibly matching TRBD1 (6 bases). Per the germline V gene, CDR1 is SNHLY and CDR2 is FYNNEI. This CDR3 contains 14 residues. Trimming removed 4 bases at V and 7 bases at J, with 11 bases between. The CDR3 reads CASSGGAGNSPLHF. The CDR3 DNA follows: TGTGCCAGCAGTGGGGGGGCAGGAAATTCACCCCTCCACTTT.

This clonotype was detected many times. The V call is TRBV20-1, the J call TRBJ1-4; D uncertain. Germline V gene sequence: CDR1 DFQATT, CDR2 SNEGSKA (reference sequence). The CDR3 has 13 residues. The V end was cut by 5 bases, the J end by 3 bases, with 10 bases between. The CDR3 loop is CSAAVSANEKLFF. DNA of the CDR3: TGCAGTGCTGCGGTCTCGGCTAATGAAAAACTGTTTTTT.

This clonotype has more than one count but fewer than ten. This chain's CDR3 is CASSLGGADNEKLFF. CDR3 DNA: TGTGCCAGCAGCTTAGGGGGGGCCGACAATGAAAAACTGTTTTTT. The chain employs TRBV11-2 and TRBJ1-4; tentatively, D is TRBD1 (6 bases). The CDR3 covers 15 residues. Trimming cost V 1 base and J 5 bases, with 11 bases left between them. Germline V CDR1 and CDR2: SGHAT, FQNNGV.

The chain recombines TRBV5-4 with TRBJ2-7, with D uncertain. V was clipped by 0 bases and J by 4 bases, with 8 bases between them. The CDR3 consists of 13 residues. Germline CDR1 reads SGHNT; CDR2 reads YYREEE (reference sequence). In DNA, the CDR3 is TGTGCCAGCAGCTTGGCCTCGTCTTACGAGCAGTACTTC. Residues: CASSLASSYEQYF.

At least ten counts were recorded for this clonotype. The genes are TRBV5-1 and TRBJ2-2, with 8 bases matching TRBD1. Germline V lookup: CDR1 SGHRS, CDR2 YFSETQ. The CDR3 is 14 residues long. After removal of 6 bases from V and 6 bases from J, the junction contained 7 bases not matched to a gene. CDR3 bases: TGCGCCAGCACCGGACAGGGATTCCCCGGGGAGCTGTTTTTT. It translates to CASTGQGFPGELFF.

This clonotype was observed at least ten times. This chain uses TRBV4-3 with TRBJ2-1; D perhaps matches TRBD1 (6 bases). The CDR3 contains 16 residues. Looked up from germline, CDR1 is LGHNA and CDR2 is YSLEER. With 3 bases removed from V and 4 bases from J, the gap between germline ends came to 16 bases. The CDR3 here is CASSHSSGQPYNEQFF. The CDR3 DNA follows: TGCGCCAGCAGCCACTCCAGCGGACAGCCTTACAATGAGCAGTTCTTC.

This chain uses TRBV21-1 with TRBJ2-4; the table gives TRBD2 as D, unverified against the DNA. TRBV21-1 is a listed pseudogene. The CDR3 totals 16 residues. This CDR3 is CASSNGRDKPKNIQYF. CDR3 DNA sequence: TGTGCCAGCAGCAACGGGAGGGACAAGCCCAAAAACATTCAGTACTTC.

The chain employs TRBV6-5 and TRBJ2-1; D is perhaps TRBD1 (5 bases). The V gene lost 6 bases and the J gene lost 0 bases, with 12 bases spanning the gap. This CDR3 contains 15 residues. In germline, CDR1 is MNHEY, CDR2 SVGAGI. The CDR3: CASRKGRSSYNEQFF. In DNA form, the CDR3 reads TGTGCCAGCAGAAAGGGGCGTAGCTCCTACAATGAGCAGTTCTTC.

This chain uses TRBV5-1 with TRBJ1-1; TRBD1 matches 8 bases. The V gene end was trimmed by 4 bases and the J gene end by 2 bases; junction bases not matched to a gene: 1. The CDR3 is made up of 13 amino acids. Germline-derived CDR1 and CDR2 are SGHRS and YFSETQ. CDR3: CASSDRGNTEAFF. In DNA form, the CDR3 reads TGCGCCAGCAGCGACAGGGGAAACACTGAAGCTTTCTTT.

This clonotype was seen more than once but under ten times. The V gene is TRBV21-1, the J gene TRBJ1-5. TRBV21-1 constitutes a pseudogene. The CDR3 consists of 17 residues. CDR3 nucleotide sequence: TGTGCCAGCAGCAAAGCGCTTTCGAACTTAAGGAATCAGCCCCAGCATTTT. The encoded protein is CASSKALSNLRNQPQHF.

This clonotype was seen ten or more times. CDR3 residues: CASSSTGVGNQPQHF. The DNA for the CDR3 is TGTGCCAGCAGTTCGACAGGGGTCGGCAATCAGCCCCAGCATTTT. This sequence joins TRBV27 and TRBJ1-5, with 8 positions matching TRBD1. Germline CDR1 MNHEY, CDR2 SMNVEV (reference sequence). With V trimmed by 4 bases and J by 2 bases, 4 bases remained unmatched. The CDR3 is 15 amino acids.

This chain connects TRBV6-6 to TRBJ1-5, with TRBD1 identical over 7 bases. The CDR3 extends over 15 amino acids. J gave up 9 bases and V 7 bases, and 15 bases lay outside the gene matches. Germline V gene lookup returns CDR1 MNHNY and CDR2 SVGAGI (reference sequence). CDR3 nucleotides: TGTGCCAGCACTCGACAGGGCTCATCCGTTAGGCCCCAGCATTTT. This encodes CASTRQGSSVRPQHF.

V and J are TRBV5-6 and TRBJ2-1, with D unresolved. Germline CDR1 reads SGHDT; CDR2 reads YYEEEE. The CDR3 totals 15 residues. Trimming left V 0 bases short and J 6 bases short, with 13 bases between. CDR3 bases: TGTGCCAGCAGCTTGGCTTTTAGGGTCGCCAATGAGCAGTTCTTC. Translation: CASSLAFRVANEQFF.

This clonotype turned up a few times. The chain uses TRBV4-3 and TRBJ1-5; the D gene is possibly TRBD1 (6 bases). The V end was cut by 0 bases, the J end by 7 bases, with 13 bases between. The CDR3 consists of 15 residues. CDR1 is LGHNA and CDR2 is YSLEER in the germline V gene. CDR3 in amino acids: CASSQDRGDRQPQHF. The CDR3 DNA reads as TGCGCCAGCAGCCAAGATAGGGGGGATCGCCAGCCCCAGCATTTT.

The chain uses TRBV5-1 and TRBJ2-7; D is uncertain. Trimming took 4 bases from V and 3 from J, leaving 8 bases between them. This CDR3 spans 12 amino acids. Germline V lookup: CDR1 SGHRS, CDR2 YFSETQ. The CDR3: CASSPDGYEQYV. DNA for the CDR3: TGCGCCAGCAGCCCTGACGGCTACGAGCAGTACGTC.

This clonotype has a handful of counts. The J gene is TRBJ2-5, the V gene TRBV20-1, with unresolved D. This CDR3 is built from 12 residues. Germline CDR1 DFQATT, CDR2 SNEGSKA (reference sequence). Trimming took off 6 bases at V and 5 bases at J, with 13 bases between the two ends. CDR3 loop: CSASADVETQYF. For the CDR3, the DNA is TGCAGTGCATCAGCTGATGTGGAGACCCAGTACTTC.

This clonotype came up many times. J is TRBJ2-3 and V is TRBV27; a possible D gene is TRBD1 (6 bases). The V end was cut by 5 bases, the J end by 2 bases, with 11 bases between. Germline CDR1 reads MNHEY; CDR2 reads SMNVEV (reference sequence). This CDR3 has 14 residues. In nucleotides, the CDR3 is TGTGCCAGCAGTCCCGGACAGTTCACAGATACGCAGTATTTT. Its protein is CASSPGQFTDTQYF.

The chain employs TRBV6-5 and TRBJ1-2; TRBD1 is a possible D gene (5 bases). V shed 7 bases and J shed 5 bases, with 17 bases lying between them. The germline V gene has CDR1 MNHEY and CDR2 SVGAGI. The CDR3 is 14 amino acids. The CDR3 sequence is CASTFSRRAYGYTF. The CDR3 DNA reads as TGTGCCAGCACCTTTTCCCGCAGGGCGTATGGCTACACCTTC.

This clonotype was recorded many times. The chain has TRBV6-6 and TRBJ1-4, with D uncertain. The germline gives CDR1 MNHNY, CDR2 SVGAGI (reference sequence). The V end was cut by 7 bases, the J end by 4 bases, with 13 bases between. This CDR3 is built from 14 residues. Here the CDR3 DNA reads TGTGCCAGCACTGCTGGCCTACGTAATGAAAAACTGTTTTTT. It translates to CASTAGLRNEKLFF.

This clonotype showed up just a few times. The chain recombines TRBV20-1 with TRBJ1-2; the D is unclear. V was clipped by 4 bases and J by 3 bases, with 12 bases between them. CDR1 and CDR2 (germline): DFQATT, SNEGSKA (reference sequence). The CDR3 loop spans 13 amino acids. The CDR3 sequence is CSATSTPDYGYTF. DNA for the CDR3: TGCAGTGCTACGTCTACCCCGGACTATGGCTACACCTTC.

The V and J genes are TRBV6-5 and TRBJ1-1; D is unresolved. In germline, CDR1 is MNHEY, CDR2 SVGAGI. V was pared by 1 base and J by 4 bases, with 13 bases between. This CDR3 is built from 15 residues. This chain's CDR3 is CASSYLSPTSTEAFF. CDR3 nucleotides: TGTGCCAGCAGTTACTTAAGCCCCACCTCCACTGAAGCTTTCTTT.

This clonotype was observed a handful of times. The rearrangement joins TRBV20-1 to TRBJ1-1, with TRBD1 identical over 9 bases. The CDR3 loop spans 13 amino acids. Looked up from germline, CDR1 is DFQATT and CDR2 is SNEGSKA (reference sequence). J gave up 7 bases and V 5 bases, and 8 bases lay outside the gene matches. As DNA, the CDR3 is TGCAGTGCTGCCCCGGGACAGGGAGATGAAGCTTTCTTT. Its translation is CSAAPGQGDEAFF.